This T cell receptor (beta chain) was documented in a study of blood T cell repertoires in COVID-19. Study context: The United States, Italy and Spain were the sources of the acute and convalescent COVID-19 samples.

The CDR3 covers 14 residues. Germline CDR1 and CDR2: SGHTA and FQGTGA. Trimming took off 6 bases at V and 5 bases at J, with 13 bases between the two ends. In the authors' methods: It was from reference gene primer amplification that nucleated cell counts were estimated. Method: immunoSEQ multiplex PCR; TCRdb's copy keeps in-frame clones and lacks some. V, J and clone size were drawn from that table, and D and trimming were deduced from the DNA. The data show 180,000 or so clones, with around 87% seen just once and nearly 2.5% held by the top ten. The chain links TRBV7-3 to TRBJ2-2; D possibly corresponds to TRBD2 (6 bases). Sequenced material: peripheral blood. The clonotype originates from a man between 40 and 49 years old with active or convalescent COVID-19. CDR3 in amino acids: CASSAGKRTGELFF. CDR3 sequence (DNA): TGTGCCAGCAGTGCGGGAAAGAGAACCGGGGAGCTGTTTTTT.